The present entry profiles one TCR beta chain with its context. The CDR3 is made up of 14 amino acids. V shed 6 bases and J 4 bases; nucleotides not matched to a gene: 6. Germline assignment: CDR1 SGHTA and CDR2 FQGNSA. This record belongs to a study of T cells in tuberculosis. The overall study: T cells were selected with CD1B tetramers loaded with glucose monomycolate. Study-level points and caveats: T cells binding CD1B-GMM tetramer weakly possibly escaped the sort.

Sorting used thawed, overnight-rested PBMC stained with anti-CD3, a viability dye and GMM-loaded CD1B tetramer. CD1B tetramers were loaded with Rhodococcus equi-derived C32 glucose monomycolate. CD14-expressing monocytes were removed from PBMC before cryopreservation and sorting. TCR-alpha and TCR-beta chains were sequenced unpaired. Repertoires were generated with immunoSEQ multiplex PCR, while TCRdb's copy carries only in-frame clones and drops some. The profile shows roughly 92,000 clones, just over 90% of them singletons. The specimen sequenced was CD1b-GMM tetramer-negative cells sorted from PBMCs. The receptor comes from an adult woman with latent tuberculosis. The J gene is TRBJ2-7, the V gene TRBV7-2; TRBD1 matches 10 bases. CDR3 in amino acids: CASRETGGGYEQYF. The CDR3 DNA follows: TGTGCCAGCAGAGAGACAGGGGGCGGATACGAGCAGTACTTC. Drawing the rest from reference TRBV7-2 and TRBJ2-7, the complete variable domain is GAGVSQSPSNKVTEKGKDVELRCDPISGHTALYWYRQSLGQGLEFLIYFQGNSAPDKSGLPSDRFSAERTGGSVSTLTIQRTQQEDSAVYLCASRETGGGYEQYFGPGTRLTVT.